The clone carrying this T cell receptor (beta chain) came up once. CDR1 and CDR2 from the germline V gene are MNHEY and SVGAGI. The CDR3 runs 15 residues. V trimming: 7 bases; J trimming: 0 bases; junction bases outside the gene matches: 8. The data were obtained in a study of blood T cell repertoires in COVID-19. Clones were read by immunoSEQ multiplex PCR, and TCRdb kept only the in-frame ones, dropping some. The table shows about 75,000 clones, with roughly 87% occurring only once. J is TRBJ1-1 and V is TRBV6-5, with 7 positions matching TRBD1. This TCR was recovered from a woman aged 45-65 years with acute or convalescent COVID-19. The sample consisted of peripheral blood. The CDR3 nucleotides read TGTGCCAGCAATACAGGGGACTTTATGAACACTGAAGCTTTCTTT. Its translation is CASNTGDFMNTEAFF.